This T cell receptor (beta chain) originates from a study of cytomegalovirus exposure and HLA in healthy donors. The CDR3 loop spans 14 amino acids. V was shortened by 3 bases and J by 2 bases, with 7 bases between the two germline ends. Germline CDR1 and CDR2: WSHSY and SAAADI. Turning to this clone: The target antigen is unknown.

The method was immunoSEQ multiplex PCR; TCRdb's version includes in-frame clones alone and lacks a portion of them. The data hold fewer than 350,000 clones, with roughly 90% observed a single time. General study findings and limits: Specificity for CMV antigens was confirmed in vitro for a few of the CMV-associated chains. Researchers counted around 160 TCR beta chains as cytomegalovirus-associated. The finding came from a later analysis; first-cohort TCR clusters tended to co-occur in the 90 to 150 validation repertoires. Per published reports, the classifier diagnosed cytomegalovirus status with high specificity and sensitivity.

The sample consisted of PBMCs. The chain joins TRBV10-2 to TRBJ1-4; tentative D call: TRBD1 (5 bases). The receptor's source is a woman younger than 35 in good health and CMV-seronegative. CDR3 nucleotides: TGCGCCAGCAGTGACCGACAGACTAATGAAAAACTGTTTTTT. The encoded protein is CASSDRQTNEKLFF.